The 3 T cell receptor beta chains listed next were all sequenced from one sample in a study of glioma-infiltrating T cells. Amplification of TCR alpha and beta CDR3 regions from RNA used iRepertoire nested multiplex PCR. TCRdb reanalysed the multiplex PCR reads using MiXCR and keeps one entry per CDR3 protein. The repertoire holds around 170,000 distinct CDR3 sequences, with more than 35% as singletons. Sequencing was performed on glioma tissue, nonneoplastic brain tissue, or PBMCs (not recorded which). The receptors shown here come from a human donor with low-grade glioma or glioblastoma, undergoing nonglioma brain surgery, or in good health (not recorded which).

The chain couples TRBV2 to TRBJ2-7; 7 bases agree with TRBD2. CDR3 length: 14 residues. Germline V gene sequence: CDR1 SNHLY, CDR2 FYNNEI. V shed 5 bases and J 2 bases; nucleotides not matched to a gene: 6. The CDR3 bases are TGTGCCAGCAGTAGGGCGGCGGGAGCCTACGAGCAGTACTTC. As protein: CASSRAAGAYEQYF.

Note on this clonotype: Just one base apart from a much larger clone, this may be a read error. CDR3 nucleotides: TGTGCCACTGGAGATGTAAGGAATCAGCCCCAGGATTTT. Protein sequence: CATGDVRNQPQDF. The rearrangement joins TRBV10-2 to TRBJ1-5; D unresolved. This CDR3 has 13 amino acids. CDR1 is WSHSY and CDR2 is SAAADI in the germline V gene.

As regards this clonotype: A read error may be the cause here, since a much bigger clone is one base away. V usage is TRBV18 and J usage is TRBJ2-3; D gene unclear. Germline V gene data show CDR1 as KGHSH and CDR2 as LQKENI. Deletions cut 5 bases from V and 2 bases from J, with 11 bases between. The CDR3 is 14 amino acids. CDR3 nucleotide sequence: TGTGCCAGCTCAACTGGCGCGAACACAGATACGCAGTATTTT. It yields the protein CASSTGANTDTQYF.